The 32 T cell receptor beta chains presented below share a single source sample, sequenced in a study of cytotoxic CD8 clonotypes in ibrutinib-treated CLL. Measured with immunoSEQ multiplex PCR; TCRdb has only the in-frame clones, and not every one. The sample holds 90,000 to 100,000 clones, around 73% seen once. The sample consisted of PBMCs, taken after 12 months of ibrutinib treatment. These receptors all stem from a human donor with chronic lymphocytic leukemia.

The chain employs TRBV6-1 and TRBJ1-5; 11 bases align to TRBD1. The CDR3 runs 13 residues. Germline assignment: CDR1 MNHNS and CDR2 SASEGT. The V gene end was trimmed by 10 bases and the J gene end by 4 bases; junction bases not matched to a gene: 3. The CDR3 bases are TGTGCCACCCGGGACAGGGGGAATCAGCCCCAGCATTTT. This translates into CATRDRGNQPQHF.

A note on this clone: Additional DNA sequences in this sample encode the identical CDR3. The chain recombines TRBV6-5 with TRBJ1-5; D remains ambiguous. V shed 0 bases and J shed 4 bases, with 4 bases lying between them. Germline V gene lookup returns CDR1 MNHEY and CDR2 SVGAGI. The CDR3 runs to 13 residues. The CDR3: CASSYSSNQPQHF. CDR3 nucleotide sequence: TGTGCCAGCAGTTACTCGAGTAATCAGCCCCAGCATTTT.

The CDR3 coding sequence is TGTGCCAGCAGCCCCCGGGGGGGTTTGGTCACCGGGGAGCTGTTTTTT. This codes for CASSPRGGLVTGELFF. The V call is TRBV9, the J call TRBJ2-2; the match to TRBD2 covers 8 bases. The germline V gene encodes CDR1 SGDLS and CDR2 YYNGEE. Unmatched junction bases numbered 9, after V lost 4 bases and J lost 4 bases. The CDR3 is 16 amino acids.

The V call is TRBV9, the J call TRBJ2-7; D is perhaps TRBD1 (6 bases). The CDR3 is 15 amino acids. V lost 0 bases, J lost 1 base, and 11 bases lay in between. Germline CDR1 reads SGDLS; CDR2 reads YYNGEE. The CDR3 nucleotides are TGTGCCAGCAGCGTAGGCCAGGGGCGATCCTACGAGCAGTACTTC. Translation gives CASSVGQGRSYEQYF.

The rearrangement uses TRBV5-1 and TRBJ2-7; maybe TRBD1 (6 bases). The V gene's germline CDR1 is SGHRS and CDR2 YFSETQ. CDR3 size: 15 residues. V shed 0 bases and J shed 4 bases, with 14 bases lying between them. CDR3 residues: CASSLDQGTWYEQYF. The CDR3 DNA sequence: TGCGCCAGCAGCTTGGATCAGGGGACGTGGTACGAGCAGTACTTC.

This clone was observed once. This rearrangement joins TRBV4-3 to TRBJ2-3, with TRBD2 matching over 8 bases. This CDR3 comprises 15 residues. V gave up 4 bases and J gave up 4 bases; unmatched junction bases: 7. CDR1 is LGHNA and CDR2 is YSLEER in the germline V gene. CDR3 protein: CASSLDSGGADTQYF. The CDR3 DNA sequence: TGCGCCAGCAGCCTCGACAGCGGGGGAGCAGATACGCAGTATTTT.

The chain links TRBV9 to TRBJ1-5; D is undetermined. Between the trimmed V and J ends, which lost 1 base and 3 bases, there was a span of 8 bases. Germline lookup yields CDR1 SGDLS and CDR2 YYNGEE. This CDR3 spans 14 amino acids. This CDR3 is CASSVSGDNQPQHF. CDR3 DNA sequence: TGTGCCAGCAGCGTATCCGGGGACAATCAGCCCCAGCATTTT.

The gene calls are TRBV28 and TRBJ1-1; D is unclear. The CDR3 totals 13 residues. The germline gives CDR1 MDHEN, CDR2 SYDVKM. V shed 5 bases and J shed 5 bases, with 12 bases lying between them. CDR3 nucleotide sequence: TGTGCCAGCAGTCTCCCTAGAGGAACTGAAGCTTTCTTT. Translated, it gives CASSLPRGTEAFF. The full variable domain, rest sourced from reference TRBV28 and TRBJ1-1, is DVKVTQSSRYLVKRTGEKVFLECVQDMDHENMFWYRQDPGLGLRLIYFSYDVKMKEKGDIPEGYSVSREKKERFSLILESASTNQTSMYLCASSLPRGTEAFFGQGTRLTVV.

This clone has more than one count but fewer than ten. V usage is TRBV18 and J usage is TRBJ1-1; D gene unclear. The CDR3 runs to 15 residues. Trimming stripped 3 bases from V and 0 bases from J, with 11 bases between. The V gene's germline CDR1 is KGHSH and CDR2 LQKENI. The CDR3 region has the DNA TGTGCCAGCTCACCTCCACAGATTATGAACACTGAAGCTTTCTTT. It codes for CASSPPQIMNTEAFF. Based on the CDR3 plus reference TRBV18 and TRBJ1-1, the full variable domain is NAGVMQNPRHLVRRRGQEARLRCSPMKGHSHVYWYRQLPEEGLKFMVYLQKENIIDESGMPKERFSAEFPKEGPSILRIQQVVRGDSAAYFCASSPPQIMNTEAFFGQGTRLTVV.

The CDR3 reads CASSQTGGGGAGELFF. The CDR3 nucleotides read TGTGCCAGCAGCCAAACAGGGGGAGGTGGGGCCGGGGAGCTGTTTTTT. V is TRBV4-2 and J is TRBJ2-2; 8 bases match TRBD1. CDR1 LGHNA and CDR2 YNFKEQ come from the germline V gene. Unmatched junction bases numbered 8, after V lost 2 bases and J lost 6 bases. This CDR3 is 16 amino acids long.

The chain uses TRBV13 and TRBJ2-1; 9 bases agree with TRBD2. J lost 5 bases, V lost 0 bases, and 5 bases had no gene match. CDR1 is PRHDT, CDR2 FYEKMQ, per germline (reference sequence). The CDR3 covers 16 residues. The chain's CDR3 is CASSLGLAGKDNEQFF. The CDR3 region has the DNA TGTGCCAGCAGCTTAGGGCTAGCGGGGAAAGACAATGAGCAGTTCTTC.

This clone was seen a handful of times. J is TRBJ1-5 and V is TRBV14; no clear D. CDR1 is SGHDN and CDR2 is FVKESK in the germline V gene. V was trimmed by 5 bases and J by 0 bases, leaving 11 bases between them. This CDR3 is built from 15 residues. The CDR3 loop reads CASSYSGDSNQPQHF. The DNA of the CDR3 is TGTGCCAGCAGCTACAGCGGGGATAGCAATCAGCCCCAGCATTTT.

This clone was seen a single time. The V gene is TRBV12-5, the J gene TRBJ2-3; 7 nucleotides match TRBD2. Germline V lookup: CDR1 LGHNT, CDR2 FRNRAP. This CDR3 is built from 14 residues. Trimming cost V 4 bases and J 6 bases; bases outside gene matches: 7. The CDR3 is CASGSSGAGDTQYF. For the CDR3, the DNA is TGTGCTAGTGGTTCCAGCGGGGCCGGGGATACGCAGTATTTT.

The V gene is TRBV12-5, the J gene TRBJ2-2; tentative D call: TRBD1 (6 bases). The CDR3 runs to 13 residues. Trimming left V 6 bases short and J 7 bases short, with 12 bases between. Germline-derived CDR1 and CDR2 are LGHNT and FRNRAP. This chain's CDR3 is CASGKGQFGELFF. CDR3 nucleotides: TGTGCTAGTGGCAAAGGACAGTTCGGGGAGCTGTTTTTT.

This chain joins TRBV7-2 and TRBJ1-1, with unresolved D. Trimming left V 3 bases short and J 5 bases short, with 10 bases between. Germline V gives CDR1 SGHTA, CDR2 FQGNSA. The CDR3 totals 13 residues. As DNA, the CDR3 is TGTGCCAGCAGCTTTGCCCAAGAGACTGAAGCTTTCTTT. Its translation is CASSFAQETEAFF.

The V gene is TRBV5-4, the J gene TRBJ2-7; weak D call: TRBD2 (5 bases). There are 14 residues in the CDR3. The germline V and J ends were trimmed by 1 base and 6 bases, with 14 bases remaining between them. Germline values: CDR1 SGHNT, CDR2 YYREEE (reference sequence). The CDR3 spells CASSLPHGVSEQYF. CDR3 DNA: TGTGCCAGCAGCTTGCCTCACGGGGTTAGCGAGCAGTACTTC.

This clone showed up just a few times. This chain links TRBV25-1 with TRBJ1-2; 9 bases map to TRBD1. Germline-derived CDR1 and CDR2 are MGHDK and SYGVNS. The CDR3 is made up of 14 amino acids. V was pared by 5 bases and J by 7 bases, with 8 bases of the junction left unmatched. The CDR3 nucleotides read TGTGCCAGCAGTAGACAGGGGGAGAGTGGTGGCTACACCTTC. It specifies CASSRQGESGGYTF.

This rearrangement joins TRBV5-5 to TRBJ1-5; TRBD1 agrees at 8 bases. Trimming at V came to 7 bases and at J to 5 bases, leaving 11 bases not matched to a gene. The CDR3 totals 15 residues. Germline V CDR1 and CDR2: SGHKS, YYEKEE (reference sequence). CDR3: CASGAFGQGDQPQHF. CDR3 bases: TGTGCCAGCGGAGCCTTTGGACAGGGCGATCAGCCCCAGCATTTT. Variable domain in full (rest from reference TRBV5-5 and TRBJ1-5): DAGVTQSPTHLIKTRGQQVTLRCSPISGHKSVSWYQQVLGQGPQFIFQYYEKEERGRGNFPDRFSARQFPNYSSELNVNALLLGDSALYLCASGAFGQGDQPQHFGDGTRLSIL.

The CDR3 DNA reads TGTGCCAGCAGCCCAGAACCGGGGCCAAGGGGCACAGATACGCAGTATTTT. It specifies CASSPEPGPRGTDTQYF. The gene calls are TRBV7-8 and TRBJ2-3, with D perhaps being TRBD1 or TRBD2 (5 bases each). The germline V gene encodes CDR1 SGHVS and CDR2 FQNEAQ. The CDR3 spans 17 residues. V dropped 5 bases and J dropped 1 base, with 19 bases sitting between them.

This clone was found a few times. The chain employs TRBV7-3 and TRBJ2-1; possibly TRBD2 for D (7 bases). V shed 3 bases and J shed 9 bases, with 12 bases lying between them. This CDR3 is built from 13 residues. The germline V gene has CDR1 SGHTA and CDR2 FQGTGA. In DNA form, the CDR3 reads TGTGCCAGCAGCTTGGGGGGGCATAGTGAGCAGTTCTTC. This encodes CASSLGGHSEQFF.

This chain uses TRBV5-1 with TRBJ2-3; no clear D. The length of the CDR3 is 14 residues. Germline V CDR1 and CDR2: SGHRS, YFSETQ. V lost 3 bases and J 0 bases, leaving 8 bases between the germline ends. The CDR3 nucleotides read TGCGCCAGCAGCTCGAGCACTAGCACAGATACGCAGTATTTT. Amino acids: CASSSSTSTDTQYF.

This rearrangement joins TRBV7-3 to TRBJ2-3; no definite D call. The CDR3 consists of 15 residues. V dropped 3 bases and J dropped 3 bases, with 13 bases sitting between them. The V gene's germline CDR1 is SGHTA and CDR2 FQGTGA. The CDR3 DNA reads TGTGCCAGCAGCTTCTCCACCGTGGCAACAGATACGCAGTATTTT. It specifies CASSFSTVATDTQYF.

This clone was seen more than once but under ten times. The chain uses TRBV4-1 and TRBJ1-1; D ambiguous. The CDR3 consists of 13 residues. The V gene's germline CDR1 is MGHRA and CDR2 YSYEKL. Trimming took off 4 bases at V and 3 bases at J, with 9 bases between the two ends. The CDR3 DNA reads TGCGCCAGCAGCCGACGAGTGGACACTGAAGCTTTCTTT. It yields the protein CASSRRVDTEAFF.

The CDR3 spells CASSYSKWTAQTQYF. In nucleotides, the CDR3 is TGTGCCAGCAGTTACTCGAAGTGGACAGCCCAGACCCAGTACTTC. J is TRBJ2-5 and V is TRBV6-6, with a tentative D call TRBD1 (6 bases). V was cut by 0 bases and J by 6 bases, with 14 bases left in between. The length of the CDR3 is 15 residues. Germline V gene sequence: CDR1 MNHNY, CDR2 SVGAGI (reference sequence).

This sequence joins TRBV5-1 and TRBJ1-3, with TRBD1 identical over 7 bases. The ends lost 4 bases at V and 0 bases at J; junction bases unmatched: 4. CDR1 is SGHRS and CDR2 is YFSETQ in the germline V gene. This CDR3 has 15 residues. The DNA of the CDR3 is TGCGCCAGCAGCCAGGGGACAGCCTCTGGAAACACCATATATTTT. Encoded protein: CASSQGTASGNTIYF.

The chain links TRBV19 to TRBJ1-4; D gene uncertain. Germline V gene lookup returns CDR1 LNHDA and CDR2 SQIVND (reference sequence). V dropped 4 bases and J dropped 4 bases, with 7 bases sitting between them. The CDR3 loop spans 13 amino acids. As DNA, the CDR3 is TGTGCCAGTAGTAGAGGCATTAATGAAAAACTGTTTTTT. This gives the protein CASSRGINEKLFF.

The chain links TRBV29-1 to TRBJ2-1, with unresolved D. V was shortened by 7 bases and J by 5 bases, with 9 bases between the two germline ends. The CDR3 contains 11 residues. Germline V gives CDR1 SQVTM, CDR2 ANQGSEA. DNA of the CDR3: TGCAGCGGTCGGACCAACAATGAGCAGTTCTTC. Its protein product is CSGRTNNEQFF.

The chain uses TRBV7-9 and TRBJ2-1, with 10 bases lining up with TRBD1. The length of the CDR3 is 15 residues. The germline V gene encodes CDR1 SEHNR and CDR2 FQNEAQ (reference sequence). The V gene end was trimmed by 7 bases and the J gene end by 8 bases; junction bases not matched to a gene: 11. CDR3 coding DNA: TGTGCCAGCATTCAGGGACAGGGGATCAGGTATGAGCAGTTCTTC. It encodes CASIQGQGIRYEQFF.

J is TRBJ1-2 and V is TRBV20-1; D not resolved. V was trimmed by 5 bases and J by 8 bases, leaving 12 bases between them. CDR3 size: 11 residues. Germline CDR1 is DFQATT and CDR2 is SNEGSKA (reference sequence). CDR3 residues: CSARSESGYTF. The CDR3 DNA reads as TGCAGTGCTCGGTCCGAGTCGGGCTACACCTTC.

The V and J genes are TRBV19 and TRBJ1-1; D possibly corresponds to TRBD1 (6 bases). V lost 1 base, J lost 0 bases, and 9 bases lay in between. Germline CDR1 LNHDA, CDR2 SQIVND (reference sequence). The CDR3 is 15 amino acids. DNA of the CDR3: TGTGCCAGTAGTATAGTCTGGGGGCTGAACACTGAAGCTTTCTTT. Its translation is CASSIVWGLNTEAFF.

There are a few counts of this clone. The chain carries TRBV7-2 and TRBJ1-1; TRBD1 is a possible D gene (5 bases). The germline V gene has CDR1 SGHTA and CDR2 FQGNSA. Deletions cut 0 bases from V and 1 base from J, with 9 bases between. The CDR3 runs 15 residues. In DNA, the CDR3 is TGTGCCAGCAGCTTAGCGCCGGGGGAGAACACTGAAGCTTTCTTT. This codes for CASSLAPGENTEAFF.

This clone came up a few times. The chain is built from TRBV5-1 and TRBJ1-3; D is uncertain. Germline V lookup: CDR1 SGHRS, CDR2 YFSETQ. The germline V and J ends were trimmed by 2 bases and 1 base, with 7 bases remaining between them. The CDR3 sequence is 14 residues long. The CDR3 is CASSLGGSGNTIYF. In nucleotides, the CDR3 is TGCGCCAGCAGCTTAGGAGGGTCTGGAAACACCATATATTTT.